This T cell receptor (beta chain) stems from a study of blood T cell repertoires in COVID-19. Original data processing: Nucleated cell counts were estimated from reference gene primer amplification. Only in-frame clones appear in the TCRdb table, and some are missing; sequencing was by immunoSEQ multiplex PCR. From that table come the V and J calls and clone size; the DNA was used to work out D and trimming. The top ten clones hold 6.5% to 8% of a sample with approximately 300,000 clones, 80% to 95% of them seen once. The CDR3 totals 18 residues. Trimming shortened V by 7 bases and J by 0 bases, and 22 bases separated the two germline ends. Germline assignment: CDR1 LGHNT and CDR2 FRNRAP.

Material: peripheral blood. The J gene is TRBJ1-3, the V gene TRBV12-5, with D perhaps TRBD1 (5 bases). This clonotype was obtained from a woman aged 30 to 39 with COVID-19, enrolled during active disease. The CDR3 here is CASAHYSDSVLSGNTIYF. The CDR3 DNA follows: TGTGCTAGTGCCCACTACTCAGACAGCGTGCTCTCTGGAAACACCATATATTTT.